This T cell receptor (beta chain) was captured in a study of T cells after yellow fever vaccination. Study-wide results and limits: Boosting was followed by the reappearance of most primary-vaccination clones (approximately 95% CD4, about 90% CD8).

A single record per CDR3 protein comes from TCRdb applying MiXCR to the 5' RACE reads. Among approximately 550,000 distinct CDR3 sequences, 15% to 20% were seen once, and the ten largest hold more than 13%. The CDR3 consists of 13 residues. The V end was cut by 5 bases, the J end by 0 bases, with 8 bases between. From germline, CDR1 is SGHTA and CDR2 FQGNSA. Concerning this clonotype itself: Its target is not known.

The source material was PBMCs, sampled 15 days after the yellow fever booster vaccination. The TCR comes from a man aged 25-40 years who received the YFV17D yellow fever vaccine. This chain connects TRBV7-2 to TRBJ2-7; unclear D gene. CDR3 nucleotides: TGTGCCAGCAGCCCCCCCACCTCCTACGAGCAGTACTTC. Translation gives CASSPPTSYEQYF.